What follows is one TCR beta chain and its context. Antigen unknown. Profiling relied on immunoSEQ multiplex PCR, and the TCRdb table lists in-frame clones only, not all of them. Here the sample spans approximately 32,000 clones, 86% being singletons. These data originate in a study of memory B cells and T cells in multiple sclerosis. Study-level results: Compartments had unequal clone-set sizes, affecting shared clonotype counts.

J lost 6 bases, V lost 2 bases, and 13 bases had no gene match. This CDR3 has 16 residues. CDR1 is MNHNY, CDR2 SVGAGI, per germline (reference sequence). After stimulus-free culture, autoproliferating CFSE-dim and non-proliferating CFSE-high T cells were sequenced separately. Replicate wells were pooled after around seven days of stimulus-free culture of 40 million to 65 million CFSE-labeled PBMCs. Without exogenous stimuli, around 0.5 uM CFSE-labeled PBMCs were cultured serum-free. The sample consisted of PBMCs from blood kept in culture. The V gene is TRBV6-6, the J gene TRBJ2-7, with 7 bases lining up with TRBD1. The source is a human donor with multiple sclerosis. The CDR3 DNA reads TGTGCCAGCAGTTACCACCGGGACAGACCTTCTCCCGAGCAGTACTTC. Translated: CASSYHRDRPSPEQYF.